This record covers a single TCR beta chain. V trimming: 5 bases; J trimming: 3 bases; junction bases outside the gene matches: 6. Germline V lookup: CDR1 MNHEY, CDR2 SVGEGT. The CDR3 covers 15 residues. The sample originates from a study of blood T cell repertoires in COVID-19. In the study overall: Donors in the United States, Italy and Spain gave samples during acute or convalescent COVID-19. Sources were T cells, B-cell-depleted T cells, or PBMCs; the material itself was cDNA or gDNA.

As processed by the authors: How many nucleated cells were present was estimated from reference gene primer amplification. The table came from immunoSEQ multiplex PCR; TCRdb's copy has only in-frame clones and leaves some out. V and J calls and clone size are copied from that table; D and trimming were computed from the DNA. The sample lists around 50,000 clones; about 82% were seen once. Material for sequencing was peripheral blood. The receptor was derived from a woman aged 60-70 years with acute or convalescent COVID-19. The chain uses TRBV6-2 or TRBV6-3 and TRBJ2-7; 11 bases are shared with TRBD2. The CDR3 protein is CASSRPGTSGYEQYF. The DNA of the CDR3 is TGTGCCAGCAGTAGGCCCGGGACTAGCGGCTACGAGCAGTACTTC.